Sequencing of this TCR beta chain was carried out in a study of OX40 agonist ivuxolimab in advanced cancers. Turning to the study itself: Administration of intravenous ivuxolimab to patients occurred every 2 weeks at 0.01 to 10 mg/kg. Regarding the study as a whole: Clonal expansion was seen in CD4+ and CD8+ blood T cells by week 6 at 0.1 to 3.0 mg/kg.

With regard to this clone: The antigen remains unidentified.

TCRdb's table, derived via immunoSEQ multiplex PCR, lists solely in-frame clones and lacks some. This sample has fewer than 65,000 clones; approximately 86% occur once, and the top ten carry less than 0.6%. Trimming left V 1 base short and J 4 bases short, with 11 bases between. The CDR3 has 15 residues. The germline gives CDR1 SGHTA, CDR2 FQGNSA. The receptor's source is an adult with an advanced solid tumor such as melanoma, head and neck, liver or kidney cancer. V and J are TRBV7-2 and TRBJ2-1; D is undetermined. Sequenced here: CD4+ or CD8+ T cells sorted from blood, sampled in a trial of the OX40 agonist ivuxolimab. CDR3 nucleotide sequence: TGTGCCAGCAGCTTAGACATACGGCCTTACAATGAGCAGTTCTTC. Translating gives CASSLDIRPYNEQFF.